A single sample gave rise to the 18 T cell receptor beta chains below, sequenced in a study of diagnostic markers for celiac disease (TCRdb year 2020). Sequencer: Illumina MiSeq. TCRdb reprocessed the public reads and reports one entry per CDR3 protein sequence, without DNA. The table for this sample lists roughly 1,500 distinct CDR3 sequences. Of the sample, 10% falls within the top ten clones. The sequenced sample was either unsorted cells or a sorted T cell fraction (not recorded which). The receptors here all came from a human donor.

By frequency, this clonotype registers medium-sized. V and J are TRBV9 and TRBJ2-7. Germline V gene lookup returns CDR1 SGDLS and CDR2 YYNGEE. This CDR3 region has 13 residues. CDR3: CASSVEASYEQYF.

The chain has TRBV30 and TRBJ1-1. CDR3 length: 12 residues. Germline CDR1 and CDR2: GTSNPN and SVGIG (reference sequence). CDR3 protein: CACNDGNTEAFF.

J is TRBJ1-1 and V is TRBV12-3 or TRBV12-4. The CDR3 totals 14 residues. The CDR3 reads CASSSFSGSTEAFF.

This clonotype shows up as medium-sized by frequency. The chain couples TRBV7-9 to TRBJ2-1; TCRdb's D call, TRBD1, is unchecked because there is no DNA. CDR1 is SEHNR, CDR2 FQNEAQ, per germline (reference sequence). The CDR3 has 16 amino acids. The CDR3 spells CASSRAQGVPYNEQFF.

The chain joins TRBV19 to TRBJ1-4. Germline V CDR1 and CDR2: LNHDA, SQIVND (reference sequence). This CDR3 has 15 amino acids. Here the CDR3 reads CASSIASTTNEKLFF.

Judged by frequency, this clonotype is large. The chain combines TRBV20-1 with TRBJ2-7; with no DNA, the TCRdb D assignment of TRBD2 cannot be verified. The CDR3 covers 14 residues. Germline CDR1 and CDR2: DFQATT and SNEGSKA (reference sequence). The chain's CDR3 is CSARDYRQGHEQYF.

This clonotype counts as medium-sized by frequency. The chain uses TRBV7-9 and TRBJ1-2; the D call from TCRdb, TRBD1, cannot be confirmed without DNA. The CDR3 spans 11 residues. Germline assignment: CDR1 SEHNR and CDR2 FQNEAQ (reference sequence). The CDR3 here is CAVNPHYGYTF.

This clonotype shows up as medium-sized by frequency. The chain recombines TRBV20-1 with TRBJ2-2. This CDR3 is 14 amino acids long. The germline CDR1 and CDR2 sequences are DFQATT and SNEGSKA (reference sequence). The CDR3 sequence is CSARDFMVTGELFF.

This rearrangement joins TRBV4-2 to TRBJ2-2. The CDR3 covers 15 residues. The germline V gene has CDR1 LGHNA and CDR2 YNFKEQ. The chain's CDR3 is CASSYKRANTGELFF.

This chain uses TRBV6-2 or TRBV6-3 with TRBJ1-1; TCRdb selects TRBD1, and the lack of DNA leaves this call unchecked. The CDR3 is 16 residues long. Per germline, CDR1 MNHEY and CDR2 SVGEGT. The CDR3 is CASRADLGGGNTEAFF.

In terms of frequency, this clonotype is medium-sized. The rearrangement joins TRBV12-3 or TRBV12-4 to TRBJ1-5. The CDR3 has 15 residues. CDR3 sequence: CASSSGLLGNQPQHF.

By frequency, this clonotype registers medium-sized. This chain joins TRBV20-1 and TRBJ2-7; no DNA is available, so the TRBD2 call from TCRdb remains unchecked. Per germline, CDR1 DFQATT and CDR2 SNEGSKA (reference sequence). CDR3 length: 13 amino acids. CDR3 region: CSATGPDSYEQYF.

Frequency places this clonotype as medium-sized. The rearrangement joins TRBV20-1 to TRBJ2-7; TCRdb indicates TRBD2, and absent DNA this call remains unverified. In germline, CDR1 is DFQATT, CDR2 SNEGSKA (reference sequence). The CDR3 consists of 13 residues. CDR3 protein: CSASSGSRYEQYF.

This clonotype counts as large by frequency. J is TRBJ1-6 and V is TRBV2. Germline V lookup: CDR1 SNHLY, CDR2 FYNNEI. The CDR3 has 13 residues. The CDR3 here is CASSEAWNSPLHF.

This clonotype is labeled medium-sized based on frequency. The chain carries TRBV2 and TRBJ2-2; absent DNA, TCRdb's TRBD2 call cannot be checked. CDR3 size: 14 residues. From germline, CDR1 is SNHLY and CDR2 FYNNEI. This CDR3 is CASTLAPKTGELFF.

This clonotype is deemed medium-sized by its frequency. The chain recombines TRBV12-3 or TRBV12-4 with TRBJ2-1; the D call from TCRdb, TRBD1, cannot be confirmed without DNA. This CDR3 has 14 amino acids. This CDR3 is CASSLFQGVEEQFF.

This clonotype is labeled medium-sized based on frequency. This CDR3 is CSVTWTSGSSSTDTQYF. V usage is TRBV29-1 and J usage is TRBJ2-3; TCRdb picks TRBD2, but there is no DNA to check that call. The CDR3 is 17 amino acids. Germline V gene sequence: CDR1 SQVTM, CDR2 ANQGSEA.

The gene calls are TRBV4-2 and TRBJ1-6; with no DNA, the TCRdb D assignment of TRBD1 cannot be verified. CDR3 size: 16 residues. Germline CDR1 reads LGHNA; CDR2 reads YNFKEQ. CDR3 protein: CASSQGQGAYNSPLHF.